This entry describes one TCR beta chain. What it binds is unknown. TRB cDNA libraries were made by UMI-labeled 5' RACE. TCRdb derives one entry per CDR3 protein from the 5' RACE reads, leaving out DNA. The sample has about 98,000 distinct CDR3 sequences, and its top ten clones hold 0.85% to 1.4%. These data come from a study of CXCR3-negative and CXCR3-positive naive CD8 T cells. Overall study context: With about 1.5 +/- 0.3 million reads per library, the TRB reads numbered around 140 million in total. Study-level points and caveats: Compared with CXCR3-negative naive cells, CXCR3-positive naive cells showed more hydrophobic TRB CDR3s. Researchers reported similar TRBV-TRBJ usage in naive CXCR3-negative and CXCR3-positive cells, though memory differed.

This CDR3 is 15 amino acids long. Per germline, CDR1 MNHEY and CDR2 SVGAGI. Input material: naive CXCR3+ CD8+ T cells from blood. Documented subset: CD45RO-CCR7+CD27+CD95- naive CD8+ T cells expressing CXCR3 (TNR3+). The chain carries TRBV6-5 and TRBJ1-2; there is no DNA to check the TCRdb D call of TRBD1. The TCR was taken from a human donor in good health. Some clones in this sample may be carry-over from other donors' samples. The CDR3 sequence is CASSYSDAGGGGYTF.